What follows are 25 T cell receptor beta chains derived from one specimen sequenced in a study of OX40 agonist ivuxolimab in advanced cancers. Data came from immunoSEQ multiplex PCR; TCRdb stores just in-frame clones and leaves some out. The sample lists fewer than 85,000 clones; around 87% were seen once. The sample consisted of CD4+ or CD8+ T cells sorted from blood, taken in a trial of the OX40 agonist ivuxolimab. The receptors shown here come from an adult with an advanced solid tumor such as melanoma, head and neck, liver or kidney cancer.

The chain links TRBV7-6 to TRBJ2-3; either TRBD1 or TRBD2 may supply D (7 bases each). Looked up from germline, CDR1 is SGHVS and CDR2 is FNYEAQ. The V end lost 7 bases, the J end lost 2 bases, and 13 bases lay between the germline ends. CDR3 length: 14 residues. In DNA form, the CDR3 reads TGTGCCAGCACCAGGGGGGGAACCACAGATACGCAGTATTTT. Translated: CASTRGGTTDTQYF.

This clone showed up just once. The rearrangement uses TRBV7-9 and TRBJ1-2, with unresolved D. Germline V gene sequence: CDR1 SEHNR, CDR2 FQNEAQ (reference sequence). The ends were cut back, 1 base at V and 5 bases at J, with 11 bases in the middle. This CDR3 has 14 amino acids. CDR3 region: CASSLDREGYGYTF. In nucleotides, the CDR3 is TGTGCCAGCAGCTTAGATCGGGAAGGGTATGGCTACACCTTC. The entire variable domain, with the rest obtained from reference TRBV7-9 and TRBJ1-2, is as follows: DTGVSQNPRHKITKRGQNVTFRCDPISEHNRLYWYRQTLGQGPEFLTYFQNEAQLEKSRLLSDRFSAERPKGSFSTLEIQRTEQGDSAMYLCASSLDREGYGYTFGSGTRLTVV.

This clone was picked up one time. The chain combines TRBV18 with TRBJ2-3, with TRBD1 matching 9 bases. V lost 3 bases, J lost 6 bases, and 1 base stayed unmatched. Germline loops: CDR1 KGHSH, CDR2 LQKENI. The CDR3 spans 13 residues. CDR3 DNA: TGTGCCAGCTCACCGGGGACAGGGGATACGCAGTATTTT. It is translated as CASSPGTGDTQYF.

The V call is TRBV7-7, the J call TRBJ2-6, with D unclear. V was trimmed by 5 bases and J by 0 bases, leaving 8 bases between them. There are 15 residues in the CDR3. The germline V gene has CDR1 SSHAT and CDR2 FNYEAQ (reference sequence). The CDR3 DNA sequence: TGTGCCAGCAGCCCCGACGCCTCTGGGGCCAACGTCCTGACTTTC. Its protein product is CASSPDASGANVLTF.

The rearrangement links TRBV5-1 to TRBJ2-1; tentatively, D is TRBD2 (6 bases). The CDR3 sequence is 15 residues long. Germline V gene data show CDR1 as SGHRS and CDR2 as YFSETQ. The ends were cut back, 0 bases at V and 6 bases at J, with 13 bases in the middle. CDR3 nucleotide sequence: TGCGCCAGCAGCTTGGCGGGAGTGTACGGCAATGAGCAGTTCTTC. This codes for CASSLAGVYGNEQFF.

The chain employs TRBV11-3 and TRBJ2-1; 12 nucleotides line up with TRBD2. CDR3 size: 14 residues. Germline V gives CDR1 SGHNT, CDR2 YENEEA. The ends lost 6 bases at V and 6 bases at J; junction bases unmatched: 3. The CDR3 nucleotides read TGTGCCAGCAGTCCTAGCGGGGGGGCCAATGAGCAGTTCTTC. Translating gives CASSPSGGANEQFF.

The CDR3 DNA reads TGTGCCAGTAGTGCCATATCAGGGAACTATGGCTACACCTTC. It is translated as CASSAISGNYGYTF. The V gene is TRBV19, the J gene TRBJ1-2, with D tentatively TRBD1 (5 bases). Germline V lookup: CDR1 LNHDA, CDR2 SQIVND (reference sequence). This CDR3 has 14 amino acids. V dropped 5 bases and J dropped 2 bases, with 12 bases sitting between them.

This clone has more than one count but fewer than ten. The chain has TRBV9 and TRBJ2-1; possible D gene TRBD2, 6 bases. Trimming pared 3 bases from V and 4 bases from J, leaving 20 bases between. The germline CDR1 and CDR2 sequences are SGDLS and YYNGEE. This CDR3 is built from 17 residues. The CDR3 coding sequence is TGTGCCAGCAGCGCACCGGAGGGCCCTGGGGTGTACAATGAGCAGTTCTTC. Translation: CASSAPEGPGVYNEQFF.

V usage is TRBV7-2 and J usage is TRBJ1-4; 7 bases align to TRBD1. There are 15 residues in the CDR3. Trimming cost V 5 bases and J 7 bases; bases outside gene matches: 10. Germline assignment: CDR1 SGHTA and CDR2 FQGNSA. In DNA form, the CDR3 reads TGTGCCAGCAGCCCCTTACAGGGGAACGGTGAAAAACTGTTTTTT. It encodes CASSPLQGNGEKLFF.

This rearrangement joins TRBV19 to TRBJ1-1; no clear D gene. The CDR3 has 12 residues. CDR1 is LNHDA, CDR2 SQIVND, per germline (reference sequence). Trimming cost V 3 bases and J 3 bases, with 5 bases left between them. DNA for the CDR3: TGTGCCAGTAGTATTTCTCACACTGAAGCTTTCTTT. Encoded protein: CASSISHTEAFF. Together with reference TRBV19 and TRBJ1-1, the CDR3 gives the full variable domain: DGGITQSPKYLFRKEGQNVTLSCEQNLNHDAMYWYRQDPGQGLRLIYYSQIVNDFQKGDIAEGYSVSREKKESFPLTVTSAQKNPTAFYLCASSISHTEAFFGQGTRLTVV.

This clone was detected a few times. The CDR3 DNA sequence: TGTGCCAGCAGCTGGCTGGGAACTAGCGGGGGGGCGGGCACAGATACGCAGTATTTT. It encodes CASSWLGTSGGAGTDTQYF. V gene TRBV5-6 combines with J gene TRBJ2-3; 13 bases line up with TRBD2. Losses at the gene ends were 3 bases for V and 1 base for J; bases not matched to a gene: 11. From germline, CDR1 is SGHDT and CDR2 YYEEEE. The CDR3 length is 19 residues.

The genes are TRBV10-3 and TRBJ2-7; 10 bases align to TRBD2. Germline trimming cut 6 bases from V and 0 bases from J; bases unmatched to any gene: 8. CDR1 is ENHRY and CDR2 is SYGVKD in the germline V gene. The CDR3 length is 16 residues. The CDR3 region has the DNA TGTGCCATCAGCATAACACTAGCGGGGAGCTCCTACGAGCAGTACTTC. Translation: CAISITLAGSSYEQYF.

This clone was found once. V gene TRBV18 combines with J gene TRBJ1-3, with D possibly being TRBD1 (6 bases). This CDR3 comprises 13 residues. The germline CDR1 and CDR2 sequences are KGHSH and LQKENI. V was cut by 6 bases and J by 7 bases, with 13 bases left in between. Written as DNA, the CDR3 is TGTGCCAGCTCTCCAAATCAGGGGAACACCATATATTTT. It is translated as CASSPNQGNTIYF.

This clone was counted only a few times. One junction end does not reproduce the germline sequence, and a read error may be involved. The CDR3 DNA is TGTGCCAGCAGCTTGGGGGATAGCCCGATTTTT. It yields the protein CASSLGDSPIF. This rearrangement joins TRBV5-6 to TRBJ1-4, with D unresolved. The CDR3 runs 11 residues. CDR1 and CDR2 (germline): SGHDT, YYEEEE.

This chain connects TRBV11-3 to TRBJ2-5; D is uncertain. CDR1 SGHNT and CDR2 YENEEA come from the germline V gene. Trimming took 5 bases from V and 5 from J, leaving 12 bases between them. This CDR3 comprises 13 residues. This chain's CDR3 is CASSLHLGETQYF. For the CDR3, the DNA is TGTGCCAGCAGCCTGCACCTGGGCGAGACCCAGTACTTC. The full variable domain, in which reference TRBV11-3 and TRBJ2-5 provide the parts outside the CDR3, is EAGVVQSPRYKIIEKKQPVAFWCNPISGHNTLYWYLQNLGQGPELLIRYENEEAVDDSQLPKDRFSAERLKGVDSTLKIQPAELGDSAVYLCASSLHLGETQYFGPGTRLLVL.

The gene calls are TRBV21-1 and TRBJ2-1; the DNA was not used to check the table's D call, TRBD2. TRBV21-1 is reported as a pseudogene. The CDR3 has 17 amino acids. Here the CDR3 DNA reads TGTGCCAGCAGCACCCGGACTAGCGGGGAGACTTACAATGAGCAGTTCTTC. This gives the protein CASSTRTSGETYNEQFF.

The rearrangement links TRBV18 to TRBJ1-1; D is unclear. The CDR3 contains 13 residues. V lost 2 bases to trimming and J lost 0 bases, with 4 bases between them. Germline CDR1 KGHSH, CDR2 LQKENI. The CDR3 loop reads CASSPGLNTEAFF. Here the CDR3 DNA reads TGTGCCAGCTCACCAGGACTGAACACTGAAGCTTTCTTT.

The J gene is TRBJ2-2, the V gene TRBV18; D remains unclear. In germline, CDR1 is KGHSH, CDR2 LQKENI. Between the trimmed V and J ends, which lost 3 bases and 5 bases, there was a span of 13 bases. The CDR3 has 15 amino acids. The CDR3: CASSPSSERTGELFF. The CDR3, as DNA: TGTGCCAGCTCACCGTCCAGCGAGAGGACCGGGGAGCTGTTTTTT.

The V and J genes are TRBV6-1 and TRBJ2-2; a possible D gene is TRBD1 (7 bases). Trimming left V 7 bases short and J 4 bases short, with 16 bases between. CDR1 and CDR2 from the germline V gene are MNHNS and SASEGT. The CDR3 totals 15 residues. In DNA form, the CDR3 reads TGTGCCAGCACGCGGGACAGATTATCCACCGGGGAGCTGTTTTTT. This codes for CASTRDRLSTGELFF.

The V gene is TRBV6-1, the J gene TRBJ1-6; the D is unclear. Per the germline V gene, CDR1 is MNHNS and CDR2 is SASEGT. Trimming stripped 4 bases from V and 5 bases from J, with 9 bases between. The CDR3 sequence is 14 residues long. CDR3 in amino acids: CASSGRTDNSPLHF. CDR3 DNA: TGTGCCAGCAGTGGAAGGACCGATAATTCACCCCTCCACTTT.

The V gene is TRBV27, the J gene TRBJ1-6; 8 positions agree with TRBD1. The CDR3 extends over 19 amino acids. Unmatched junction bases numbered 13, after V lost 6 bases and J lost 0 bases. In germline, CDR1 is MNHEY, CDR2 SMNVEV (reference sequence). The CDR3 reads CASSPKTGDPTSYNSPLHF. The CDR3 DNA reads TGTGCCAGCAGCCCTAAGACAGGGGACCCTACCTCCTATAATTCACCCCTCCACTTT.

The V call is TRBV30, the J call TRBJ2-1, with D perhaps TRBD2 (6 bases). In germline, CDR1 is GTSNPN, CDR2 SVGIG (reference sequence). The CDR3 sequence is 12 residues long. V was cut by 8 bases and J by 6 bases, with 14 bases left in between. The CDR3 DNA follows: TGTGCCACCTCGGGAGAAGGCAATGAGCAGTTCTTC. The encoded protein is CATSGEGNEQFF.

The chain's CDR3 is CASSGTPWEPQHF. In DNA form, the CDR3 reads TGTGCCAGTAGTGGGACACCCTGGGAGCCCCAGCATTTT. The chain links TRBV19 to TRBJ1-5; a weak D match, TRBD1 (6 bases). The V end was cut by 5 bases, the J end by 8 bases, with 13 bases between. The CDR3 extends over 13 amino acids. Germline CDR1 and CDR2: LNHDA and SQIVND (reference sequence).

This chain connects TRBV7-2 to TRBJ2-1; 8 bases are shared with TRBD2. CDR3 length: 15 residues. The germline V gene has CDR1 SGHTA and CDR2 FQGNSA. V dropped 4 bases and J dropped 4; count of bases not matched to a gene: 6. The CDR3 region is CASSSTSGGYNEQFF. For the CDR3, the DNA is TGTGCCAGCAGCTCTACTAGCGGTGGTTACAATGAGCAGTTCTTC.

The count of this clone is one. The rearrangement uses TRBV9 and TRBJ1-6; D may be TRBD1 (6 bases). The V end was cut by 6 bases, the J end by 9 bases, with 10 bases between. Germline loops: CDR1 SGDLS, CDR2 YYNGEE. This CDR3 is 12 amino acids long. In DNA form, the CDR3 reads TGTGCCAGCACCAAGGGGGGTTCACCCCTCCACTTT. It specifies CASTKGGSPLHF.